This entry features one T cell receptor (beta chain) sequence. In the source study's methods: Estimation of nucleated cell counts was performed using reference gene primer amplification. The assay was immunoSEQ multiplex PCR, and TCRdb's table has in-frame clones only and misses some. V, J and clone size are taken as reported in that table, and D and trimming were inferred from the DNA itself. Of around 270,000 clones in the sample, around 88% are singletons; the top ten hold roughly 2%. Germline CDR1 is ENHRY and CDR2 is SYGVKD. With 3 bases clipped from V and 2 bases from J, the junction kept 7 bases outside the gene matches. The CDR3 is made up of 16 amino acids. The sample is drawn from a study of blood T cell repertoires in COVID-19. Overall study context: Whether acute or convalescent, the COVID-19 samples came from the United States, Italy and Spain.

V is TRBV10-3 and J is TRBJ1-3, with TRBD1 matching 7 bases. The sample taken for sequencing was peripheral blood. The sequence was obtained from a man between 25 and 39 years old with active or convalescent COVID-19. The CDR3 loop is CAISDEGARAGNTIYF. CDR3 coding DNA: TGTGCCATCAGTGACGAGGGGGCACGGGCTGGAAACACCATATATTTT.